Shown below are 21 T cell receptor beta chains from a single sample sequenced in a study of OX40 agonist ivuxolimab in advanced cancers. The library was obtained by the immunoSEQ multiplex PCR assay. Held by TCRdb, this immuneACCESS table contains in-frame sequences only and omits some clones. Under half of the omission traces to an unresolved V gene where checked; the cause of the rest is unknown. Within this sample are about 65,000 clones, with about 92% of them counted one time only. Approximately 0.99% of the sample goes to the ten largest clones. The sequences come from CD4+ or CD8+ T cells sorted from blood, collected in a trial of the OX40 agonist ivuxolimab. The receptors here all came from an adult with an advanced solid tumor such as melanoma, head and neck, liver or kidney cancer.

This chain uses TRBV7-9 with TRBJ1-1; D possibly corresponds to TRBD1 (5 bases). Between the trimmed V and J ends, which lost 0 bases and 4 bases, there was a span of 9 bases. CDR3 size: 14 residues. Germline CDR1 is SEHNR and CDR2 is FQNEAQ (reference sequence). As DNA, the CDR3 is TGTGCCAGCAGCTTAGCGCAGAGGGGCACTGAAGCTTTCTTT. This gives the protein CASSLAQRGTEAFF.

The rearrangement uses TRBV6-1 and TRBJ1-3; D is unresolved. The V and J ends lost 0 bases and 3 bases respectively, with 9 bases between them. The CDR3 loop spans 15 amino acids. The germline gives CDR1 MNHNS, CDR2 SASEGT. CDR3 DNA sequence: TGTGCCAGCAGTGAAGCGACCGGGCTTGGAAACACCATATATTTT. This translates into CASSEATGLGNTIYF.

This clone is a singleton in its sample. This CDR3 reads CASSSRDLSSEQYF. The CDR3 nucleotides are TGCGCCAGCAGTAGCCGGGACTTGTCTAGCGAGCAGTACTTC. The rearrangement joins TRBV5-1 to TRBJ2-7; a weak D match, TRBD2 (6 bases). CDR1 SGHRS and CDR2 YFSETQ come from the germline V gene. This CDR3 has 14 residues. V lost 5 bases to trimming and J lost 6 bases, with 18 bases between them.

The chain has TRBV29-1 and TRBJ1-4, with TRBD1 matching 8 bases. The CDR3 runs 14 residues. The J segment lost 3 bases and the V segment lost 4 bases, leaving 4 bases of the junction unmatched. CDR1 SQVTM and CDR2 ANQGSEA come from the germline V gene. CDR3 sequence reads: CSVGSGGSNEKLFF. In DNA, the CDR3 is TGCAGCGTTGGTTCAGGGGGCTCTAATGAAAAACTGTTTTTT.

The V and J genes are TRBV29-1 and TRBJ2-7; no definite D call. The CDR3 sequence is 14 residues long. V was shortened by 4 bases and J by 1 base, with 14 bases between the two germline ends. Germline-derived CDR1 and CDR2 are SQVTM and ANQGSEA. The CDR3 loop is CSVVLVQRSYEQYF. The CDR3 coding sequence is TGCAGCGTTGTGTTGGTTCAGCGTTCCTACGAGCAGTACTTC.

The genes are TRBV19 and TRBJ1-3; D gene uncertain. The V gene lost 6 bases and the J gene lost 0 bases, with 12 bases spanning the gap. Germline V gene sequence: CDR1 LNHDA, CDR2 SQIVND (reference sequence). This CDR3 contains 15 residues. The CDR3 DNA reads TGTGCCAGTAGCCCGAAGGTTAACTCTGGAAACACCATATATTTT. This gives the protein CASSPKVNSGNTIYF.

J is TRBJ1-3 and V is TRBV7-9, with TRBD1 identical over 8 bases. The CDR3 totals 15 residues. J lost 5 bases, V lost 2 bases, and 5 bases had no gene match. The germline V gene has CDR1 SEHNR and CDR2 FQNEAQ (reference sequence). The CDR3 loop reads CASSLQGARRNTIYF. The CDR3, as DNA: TGTGCCAGCAGCTTACAGGGGGCGAGAAGAAACACCATATATTTT.

The genes are TRBV5-6 and TRBJ1-5; 8 bases agree with TRBD1. Germline V CDR1 and CDR2: SGHDT, YYEEEE. There are 15 residues in the CDR3. V shed 4 bases and J 2 bases; nucleotides not matched to a gene: 5. The CDR3 DNA sequence: TGTGCCAGCAGCGGGGGGACAGGAGGCAATCAGCCCCAGCATTTT. Its translation is CASSGGTGGNQPQHF.

CDR3: CASKDGGGSYEQYF. The CDR3 bases are TGCGCCAGCAAGGATGGCGGTGGCTCCTACGAGCAGTACTTC. The rearrangement links TRBV5-1 to TRBJ2-7; D unresolved. V was clipped by 6 bases and J by 0 bases, with 13 bases between them. The CDR3 contains 14 residues. Per the germline V gene, CDR1 is SGHRS and CDR2 is YFSETQ.

The chain recombines TRBV5-4 with TRBJ2-5; 11 bases fit TRBD2. Germline-derived CDR1 and CDR2 are SGHNT and YYREEE (reference sequence). Trimming removed 0 bases from V and 5 bases from J; junction bases left unmatched: 3. The CDR3 is 15 residues long. CDR3 region: CASSLETSGVETQYF. The DNA of the CDR3 is TGTGCCAGCAGCTTGGAGACTAGCGGGGTGGAGACCCAGTACTTC.

The genes are TRBV5-5 and TRBJ1-1; 7 bases are a match to TRBD1. Germline CDR1 reads SGHKS; CDR2 reads YYEKEE (reference sequence). CDR3 length equals 15 residues. Losses at the gene ends were 4 bases for V and 1 base for J; bases not matched to a gene: 7. The CDR3 DNA reads TGTGCCAGCAGCCGCCTGGGACAGCAGAACACTGAAGCTTTCTTT. Residues: CASSRLGQQNTEAFF. Combining the CDR3 with reference TRBV5-5 and TRBJ1-1 gives the whole variable domain DAGVTQSPTHLIKTRGQQVTLRCSPISGHKSVSWYQQVLGQGPQFIFQYYEKEERGRGNFPDRFSARQFPNYSSELNVNALLLGDSALYLCASSRLGQQNTEAFFGQGTRLTVV.

The rearrangement joins TRBV7-9 to TRBJ2-1, with TRBD2 matching 14 bases. CDR3 length equals 17 residues. V lost 5 bases and J lost 7; bases outside the gene matches: 10. CDR1 is SEHNR and CDR2 is FQNEAQ in the germline V gene (reference sequence). The CDR3, as DNA: TGTGCCAGCAGCCCTCGACTAGCGGGGGGGCTCAGGAATGAGCAGTTCTTC. Residues: CASSPRLAGGLRNEQFF.

The gene calls are TRBV5-4 and TRBJ2-2; TRBD1 matches 7 bases. Germline CDR1 and CDR2: SGHNT and YYREEE (reference sequence). CDR3 length: 14 residues. Trimming at V came to 2 bases and at J to 5 bases, leaving 3 bases not matched to a gene. In DNA, the CDR3 is TGTGCCAGCAGCTTATACAGGGGTACCGGGGAGCTGTTTTTT. Protein product: CASSLYRGTGELFF.

The chain joins TRBV30 to TRBJ2-5, with 8 nucleotides matching TRBD1. This CDR3 has 15 amino acids. Trimming cost V 4 bases and J 0 bases; bases outside gene matches: 7. In germline, CDR1 is GTSNPN, CDR2 SVGIG (reference sequence). DNA of the CDR3: TGTGCCTGGACCTCAGGGGGCGCATACCAAGAGACCCAGTACTTC. It encodes CAWTSGGAYQETQYF.

The V call is TRBV7-2, the J call TRBJ2-3, with 8 nucleotides matching TRBD2. This CDR3 spans 17 amino acids. The V segment lost 1 base and the J segment 2 bases; nucleotides outside the gene matches: 8. Germline CDR1 and CDR2: SGHTA and FQGNSA. In DNA form, the CDR3 reads TGTGCCAGCAGCTTAGGGGCTAGCGGGTCCAACACAGATACGCAGTATTTT. It specifies CASSLGASGSNTDTQYF. The whole variable domain, remainder taken from reference TRBV7-2 and TRBJ2-3, is GAGVSQSPSNKVTEKGKDVELRCDPISGHTALYWYRQSLGQGLEFLIYFQGNSAPDKSGLPSDRFSAERTGGSVSTLTIQRTQQEDSAVYLCASSLGASGSNTDTQYFGPGTRLTVL.

The chain combines TRBV19 with TRBJ2-1; 8 positions agree with TRBD1. CDR3 length equals 15 residues. From germline, CDR1 is LNHDA and CDR2 SQIVND (reference sequence). The trim removed 3 bases at V and 6 bases at J, leaving 7 bases unmatched. This CDR3 reads CASSIRPDRGNEQFF. DNA for the CDR3: TGTGCCAGTAGTATCAGGCCCGACAGGGGCAATGAGCAGTTCTTC.

This rearrangement joins TRBV6-6 to TRBJ2-7; tentative D call: TRBD1 (7 bases). The CDR3 sequence is 16 residues long. V lost 6 bases and J lost 3, with 21 bases in between. Germline-derived CDR1 and CDR2 are MNHNY and SVGAGI (reference sequence). CDR3 in amino acids: CASSSSYRQGGYEQYF. The CDR3 region has the DNA TGTGCCAGCAGCTCGAGCTACAGACAGGGAGGCTACGAGCAGTACTTC.

The V and J genes are TRBV2 and TRBJ2-5, with 9 bases fitting TRBD2. This CDR3 contains 16 residues. Unmatched junction bases numbered 7, after V lost 3 bases and J lost 2 bases. Looked up from germline, CDR1 is SNHLY and CDR2 is FYNNEI. The CDR3 sequence is CASSDSGTSLQETQYF. The CDR3 DNA reads as TGTGCCAGCAGTGACTCCGGGACTAGCCTTCAAGAGACCCAGTACTTC.

This clone was seen just once. The V call is TRBV5-4, the J call TRBJ2-3, with TRBD1 matching 9 bases. This CDR3 region has 15 residues. The ends lost 1 base at V and 5 bases at J; junction bases unmatched: 5. The germline V gene encodes CDR1 SGHNT and CDR2 YYREEE (reference sequence). The CDR3 loop reads CASSLKQGAIDTQYF. The CDR3 coding sequence is TGTGCCAGCAGCTTGAAACAGGGGGCAATAGATACGCAGTATTTT.

This sequence joins TRBV5-1 and TRBJ2-5, with D unresolved. Germline V CDR1 and CDR2: SGHRS, YFSETQ. V was shortened by 0 bases and J by 1 base, with 4 bases between the two germline ends. The CDR3 has 13 residues. CDR3 DNA: TGCGCCAGCAGCTTGGAGTTCCAAGAGACCCAGTACTTC. This encodes CASSLEFQETQYF.

The rearrangement uses TRBV11-3 and TRBJ2-1; D remains unclear. V lost 4 bases and J 7 bases, leaving 17 bases between the germline ends. In germline, CDR1 is SGHNT, CDR2 YENEEA. This CDR3 comprises 15 residues. In DNA form, the CDR3 reads TGTGCCAGCAGCTCGTCTAGGAGTCGATGGAATGAGCAGTTCTTC. Translation: CASSSSRSRWNEQFF.